The 5 T cell receptor beta chains listed next were all sequenced from one sample in a study of memory CD4+ T cells and cytomegalovirus serostatus. The sort gate was single viable CD3+CD4+CD8-CD45RO+ cells for memory CD4+ T cells. TCRdb keeps only in-frame clones here, not all; method: immunoSEQ multiplex PCR. This sample has 50,000 to 65,000 clones, with about 80% found just once. The sequenced sample consisted of memory CD4+ T cells from blood. These receptors came from an adult in good health and CMV-seropositive.

The V call is TRBV5-4, the J call TRBJ2-7; weak D call: TRBD1 (6 bases). Trimming shortened V by 1 base and J by 2 bases, and 10 bases separated the two germline ends. The germline V gene has CDR1 SGHNT and CDR2 YYREEE (reference sequence). This CDR3 has 14 residues. In nucleotides, the CDR3 is TGTGCCAGCAGCTTGAGGCCAGGGGCCTACGAGCAGTACTTC. It translates to CASSLRPGAYEQYF. Looking up the rest from reference TRBV5-4 and TRBJ2-7 gives the full variable domain: ETGVTQSPTHLIKTRGQQVTLRCSSQSGHNTVSWYQQALGQGPQFIFQYYREEENGRGNFPPRFSGLQFPNYSSELNVNALELDDSALYLCASSLRPGAYEQYFGPGTRLTVT.

This clone was detected a few times. J is TRBJ2-5 and V is TRBV4-3; 16 nucleotides agree with TRBD2. V lost 4 bases and J lost 2; bases outside the gene matches: 1. Germline V gene lookup returns CDR1 LGHNA and CDR2 YSLEER. There are 16 residues in the CDR3. In DNA, the CDR3 is TGCGCCAGCAGCCTGGGACTAGCGGGGGGGCAAGAGACCCAGTACTTC. It yields the protein CASSLGLAGGQETQYF.

About this clone itself: Different DNA sequences within this sample yield the same CDR3. The V call is TRBV7-2, the J call TRBJ2-3, with unresolved D. CDR1 is SGHTA and CDR2 is FQGNSA in the germline V gene. Deletions cut 4 bases from V and 1 base from J, with 6 bases between. The length of the CDR3 is 13 residues. The CDR3 protein is CASSSLRTDTQYF. CDR3 sequence (DNA): TGTGCCAGCAGCTCTCTCCGCACAGATACGCAGTATTTT.

This clone was detected many times. J is TRBJ1-2 and V is TRBV7-2; D not resolved. Looked up from germline, CDR1 is SGHTA and CDR2 is FQGNSA. Between the trimmed V and J ends, which lost 5 bases and 3 bases, there was a span of 10 bases. This CDR3 region has 13 residues. The CDR3 sequence is CASSTPRDYGYTF. CDR3 nucleotide sequence: TGTGCCAGCAGCACACCCCGTGACTATGGCTACACCTTC.

The gene calls are TRBV6-1 and TRBJ1-2; no firm D call. CDR1 and CDR2 from the germline V gene are MNHNS and SASEGT. CDR3 size: 14 residues. Trimming took off 2 bases at V and 1 base at J, with 8 bases between the two ends. The CDR3 loop is CASSESPVNYGYTF. In DNA form, the CDR3 reads TGTGCCAGCAGTGAATCCCCAGTTAACTATGGCTACACCTTC.